The rows below give T cell receptor beta chains drawn from one sample of a study of Ad26.COV2.S vaccination and SARS-CoV-2 variants. The data were produced by immunoSEQ multiplex PCR, yet TCRdb's version contains in-frame clones alone and is incomplete. The data contain about 350,000 clones, roughly 90% of them singletons. The input for sequencing was peripheral blood, taken in a trial of Ad26.COV2.S vaccine versus placebo. The origin of the receptors is a person between 18 and 60 years old who received the Ad26.COV2.S COVID-19 vaccine or a placebo. CDR3s include the opening cysteine and the closing phenylalanine or tryptophan. The D gene is left open where the match is weak. The size field is filled for only some rows; it gives once, few, many or a size class.

CDR3aa | CDR3nt | d_gene | abundance | j_gene | v_gene
CAWSVPGGGSPGELFF | TGTGCCTGGAGTGTACCCGGGGGCGGGAGCCCCGGGGAGCTGTTTTTT | . | . | TRBJ2-2 | TRBV30
CATSTGTSGSGTGELFF | TGTGCCACCAGTACCGGGACTAGCGGTTCGGGCACCGGGGAGCTGTTTTTT | TRBD2 | . | TRBJ2-2 | TRBV24-1
CASSLAGTGAYEQYF | TGCGCCAGCAGCTTGGCCGGGACAGGGGCCTACGAGCAGTACTTC | TRBD1 | . | TRBJ2-7 | TRBV5-1
CASTAGLAKNIQYF | TGTGCCAGCACGGCAGGATTGGCCAAAAACATTCAGTACTTC | . | . | TRBJ2-4 | TRBV28
CASTLLAGELGEQYF | TGTGCCAGCACCCTACTAGCGGGAGAGTTGGGCGAGCAGTACTTC | TRBD2 | once | TRBJ2-7 | TRBV5-6
CASSSGLEGRGETQYF | TGTGCCAGCAGCTCGGGACTAGAGGGTCGGGGGGAGACCCAGTACTTC | TRBD2 | . | TRBJ2-5 | TRBV9
CASSLAGGDNSPLHF | TGCGCCAGCAGCTTGGCGGGGGGAGATAATTCACCCCTCCACTTT | . | . | TRBJ1-6 | TRBV5-1
CASSQFGQDSNQPQHF | TGTGCCAGCAGCCAATTTGGACAGGACAGCAATCAGCCCCAGCATTTT | TRBD1 | . | TRBJ1-5 | TRBV3-1/TRBV3-2
CASSMMGSNQPQHF | TGTGCCAGCAGTATGATGGGGAGCAATCAGCCCCAGCATTTT | . | few | TRBJ1-5 | TRBV7-2
CASSEFGTDGYTF | TGTGCCAGCAGTGAATTCGGGACTGATGGCTACACCTTC | . | . | TRBJ1-2 | TRBV2
CASSFHPGRRQETQYF | TGTGCCAGCAGTTTCCACCCGGGGCGTCGACAAGAGACCCAGTACTTC | . | . | TRBJ2-5 | TRBV27
CASSQWGLITDTQYF | TGTGCCAGCAGCCAATGGGGACTAATCACAGATACGCAGTATTTT | . | . | TRBJ2-3 | TRBV21-1
CSASNGTLYEQYF | TGCAGTGCTAGTAACGGGACACTTTACGAGCAGTACTTC | . | . | TRBJ2-7 | TRBV20-1
CASSLRPQHQYYNYGYTF | TGTGCCAGCAGCTTAAGGCCCCAACACCAGTATTATAACTATGGCTACACCTTC | . | . | TRBJ1-2 | TRBV7-6
CASSLGTSGRWGPDTQYF | TGTGCCAGCAGCCTTGGGACTAGCGGGAGGTGGGGTCCAGATACGCAGTATTTT | TRBD2 | . | TRBJ2-3 | TRBV7-6
CASSQETGGSNTGELFF | TGCGCCAGCAGCCAGGAAACAGGGGGCTCCAACACCGGGGAGCTGTTTTTT | TRBD1 | . | TRBJ2-2 | TRBV4-1
CASSQDTVLENTIYF | TGCGCCAGCAGCCAAGATACGGTTCTGGAAAACACCATATATTTT | . | few | TRBJ1-3 | TRBV4-1
CASRWRGDQKWNTEAFF | TGCGCCAGCCGCTGGAGGGGGGATCAAAAATGGAACACTGAAGCTTTCTTT | . | . | TRBJ1-1 | TRBV5-1
CSVDVGGTSYEQYF | TGCAGCGTTGACGTGGGGGGGACTTCCTACGAGCAGTACTTC | TRBD2 | . | TRBJ2-7 | TRBV29-1
CASSQEQGLGYGYTF | TGCGCCAGCAGCCAAGAACAGGGGCTGGGCTATGGCTACACCTTC | TRBD1 | . | TRBJ1-2 | TRBV4-1
CAISGVAGGFPLGEQYF | TGTGCCATCAGTGGGGTAGCGGGAGGATTCCCATTGGGCGAGCAGTACTTC | TRBD2 | . | TRBJ2-7 | TRBV10-3
CASSREAFQSNQPQHF | TGTGCCAGCAGCCGAGAGGCGTTCCAGAGCAATCAGCCCCAGCATTTT | . | . | TRBJ1-5 | TRBV7-8
CASSQGPGGPYEQYF | TGTGCCAGCAGCCAGGGCCCTGGGGGCCCGTACGAGCAGTACTTC | . | . | TRBJ2-7 | TRBV3-1/TRBV3-2
CASSLIAGNTEAFF | TGTGCCAGCAGTTTAATTGCAGGGAACACTGAAGCTTTCTTT | . | . | TRBJ1-1 | TRBV28
CASSYSGGEQYF | TGTGCCAGCAGTTACTCTGGCGGTGAGCAGTACTTC | . | once | TRBJ2-7 | TRBV6-6